This TCR beta chain was documented in a study of cytomegalovirus exposure and HLA in healthy donors. In the study overall: Unique TCRs from HLA-typed donors, some 85 million of them, were held in an early data release. Whole-study findings and limits: The majority of CMV-associated TCR beta chains were reported as apparently HLA-restricted in a later analysis. In the analysis, some V segments, TRBV6-2 and TRBV6-3 included, were excluded as indistinguishable.

Points on this clone: What it binds is unknown.

The PCR was carried out with 60 Vbeta primers and 13 Jbeta primers. Method: immunoSEQ multiplex PCR; TCRdb's copy keeps in-frame clones and lacks some. This table holds about 120,000 clones, 70% to 80% found once. The CDR3 runs to 14 residues. Germline V gene lookup returns CDR1 SGHDT and CDR2 YYEEEE. The ends were cut back, 2 bases at V and 1 base at J, with 6 bases in the middle. Sequenced sample: PBMCs. The V and J genes are TRBV5-6 and TRBJ2-2; D is unclear. This clonotype was sampled from a woman between 18 and 29 years old in good health and CMV-seronegative. CDR3 DNA sequence: TGTGCCAGCAGCTTTTACAGGAACACCGGGGAGCTGTTTTTT. It specifies CASSFYRNTGELFF. The complete variable domain, with remaining parts taken from reference TRBV5-6 and TRBJ2-2, reads DAGVTQSPTHLIKTRGQQVTLRCSPKSGHDTVSWYQQALGQGPQFIFQYYEEEERQRGNFPDRFSGHQFPNYSSELNVNALLLGDSALYLCASSFYRNTGELFFGEGSRLTVL.